This T cell receptor (beta chain) is drawn from a study of blood T cell repertoires in COVID-19. Overall study context: Whether acute or convalescent, the COVID-19 samples came from the United States, Italy and Spain.

Trimming removed 7 bases from V and 3 bases from J; junction bases left unmatched: 4. The CDR3 extends over 13 amino acids. Germline V gene lookup returns CDR1 KGHDR and CDR2 SFDVKD. TCRdb's table, derived via immunoSEQ multiplex PCR, lists solely in-frame clones and lacks some. The sample contains roughly 250,000 clones, about 90% of which appear only once. Living in roughly 25 US areas, the participants were between about 18 and 90 years of age. Clinical histories supplied by participants themselves formed the basis of cohort assignment. The sample taken for sequencing was PBMCs or T cells enriched from blood (not recorded which). The TCR was taken from a human donor in a cohort exposed to, infected with or recovered from COVID-19 (not recorded which). The donor label of this sample is uncertain. This chain connects TRBV24-1 to TRBJ2-7, with 8 positions matching TRBD1. CDR3 protein: CATREDRVYEQYF. The CDR3 DNA follows: TGTGCCACCAGGGAGGACAGGGTCTACGAGCAGTACTTC.